Each of the 27 T cell receptor beta chains below was sequenced from the same sample in a study of blood T cell repertoires in COVID-19. The data were produced by immunoSEQ multiplex PCR, yet TCRdb's version contains in-frame clones alone and is incomplete. The table lists some 120,000 clones, over 75% of them singletons, with approximately 18% in the top ten. Material: peripheral blood. These receptors all come from a man aged 25-45 years with COVID-19, enrolled during active disease.

As to this clone: In the same sample, other DNA sequences code for this CDR3. The chain combines TRBV28 with TRBJ1-6; TRBD1 agrees at 8 bases. Germline V gene data show CDR1 as MDHEN and CDR2 as SYDVKM. The CDR3 has 16 amino acids. Trimming cost V 4 bases and J 0 bases; bases outside gene matches: 2. CDR3 DNA sequence: TGTGCCAGCAGTTGGACAGGGAGCTCCTATAATTCACCCCTCCACTTT. It translates to CASSWTGSSYNSPLHF.

This clone was observed a single time. The chain is built from TRBV11-2 and TRBJ1-6, with no clear D. V lost 2 bases to trimming and J lost 6 bases, with 14 bases between them. Germline values: CDR1 SGHAT, CDR2 FQNNGV. This CDR3 contains 16 residues. CDR3 in amino acids: CASSLLREGPNSPLHF. CDR3 nucleotide sequence: TGTGCCAGCAGCTTACTCCGGGAGGGCCCTAATTCACCCCTCCACTTT.

A word on this clone: Other DNA sequences from this sample encode an identical CDR3 as well. The rearrangement joins TRBV5-6 to TRBJ2-5, with D unclear. Trimming left V 0 bases short and J 1 base short, with 10 bases between. The length of the CDR3 is 15 residues. Germline V lookup: CDR1 SGHDT, CDR2 YYEEEE. Here the CDR3 DNA reads TGTGCCAGCAGCTTGGGAGGAAACCCCCAAGAGACCCAGTACTTC. Amino acids: CASSLGGNPQETQYF.

The genes are TRBV28 and TRBJ1-2; D perhaps matches TRBD1 (6 bases). Per germline, CDR1 MDHEN and CDR2 SYDVKM. The CDR3 length is 16 residues. V lost 5 bases to trimming and J lost 4 bases, with 20 bases between them. This CDR3 is CASSNPGGALGYGYTF. CDR3 DNA sequence: TGTGCCAGCAGTAACCCGGGGGGGGCTCTTGGCTATGGCTACACCTTC.

The chain combines TRBV7-9 with TRBJ2-1; 7 nucleotides match TRBD1. The J segment lost 4 bases and the V segment lost 5 bases, leaving 11 bases of the junction unmatched. CDR3 size: 16 residues. Germline values: CDR1 SEHNR, CDR2 FQNEAQ (reference sequence). For the CDR3, the DNA is TGTGCCAGCAGCCCTACGACAGGGAAGGGATACAATGAGCAGTTCTTC. Its translation is CASSPTTGKGYNEQFF.

This chain joins TRBV5-8 and TRBJ2-7, with D maybe TRBD1 (6 bases). The germline V gene has CDR1 SGHTS and CDR2 YDEGEE. Trimming cost V 3 bases and J 7 bases, with 14 bases left between them. CDR3 length: 13 amino acids. In DNA form, the CDR3 reads TGTGCCAGCAGCTGGGGGCCAGGGGCAGAGCAGTACTTC. It encodes CASSWGPGAEQYF.

Only one count was recorded for this clone. As DNA, the CDR3 is TGTGCCAGCAGCCAAGATCGTTGGGTAGCGGGGGGGCGAGAAGATACGCAGTATTTT. Protein sequence: CASSQDRWVAGGREDTQYF. The chain joins TRBV3-1 (or the pseudogene TRBV3-2) to TRBJ2-3; 11 nucleotides align to TRBD2. CDR3 length: 19 residues. Germline V CDR1 and CDR2: LGHDT, YNNKEL (reference sequence). With V trimmed by 0 bases and J by 5 bases, 13 bases remained unmatched.

This clone appeared once. The chain employs TRBV19 and TRBJ2-7; D might be TRBD1 (5 bases). Germline V gene data show CDR1 as LNHDA and CDR2 as SQIVND (reference sequence). The length of the CDR3 is 17 residues. Trimming stripped 4 bases from V and 2 bases from J, with 21 bases between. The CDR3 sequence is CASSRGLPRQTTYEQYF. CDR3 DNA: TGTGCCAGTAGTAGGGGCCTCCCGCGACAGACCACCTACGAGCAGTACTTC. The variable domain in full, with the rest retrieved from reference TRBV19 and TRBJ2-7, is DGGITQSPKYLFRKEGQNVTLSCEQNLNHDAMYWYRQDPGQGLRLIYYSQIVNDFQKGDIAEGYSVSREKKESFPLTVTSAQKNPTAFYLCASSRGLPRQTTYEQYFGPGTRLTVT.

Only a few counts were recorded for this clone. The V gene is TRBV19, the J gene TRBJ1-4, with D unresolved. Germline V CDR1 and CDR2: LNHDA, SQIVND (reference sequence). This CDR3 has 16 amino acids. The ends were cut back, 5 bases at V and 6 bases at J, with 19 bases in the middle. The CDR3, as DNA: TGTGCCAGTAGTCCAGGCCTCGTCGGCGGGTATGAAAAACTGTTTTTT. As protein: CASSPGLVGGYEKLFF. Supplemented by reference TRBV19 and TRBJ1-4, the full variable domain reads DGGITQSPKYLFRKEGQNVTLSCEQNLNHDAMYWYRQDPGQGLRLIYYSQIVNDFQKGDIAEGYSVSREKKESFPLTVTSAQKNPTAFYLCASSPGLVGGYEKLFFGSGTQLSVL.

The rearrangement uses TRBV19 and TRBJ1-5, with 8 bases matching TRBD1. After removal of 6 bases from V and 2 bases from J, the junction contained 3 bases not matched to a gene. Germline V gene lookup returns CDR1 LNHDA and CDR2 SQIVND (reference sequence). This CDR3 region has 14 residues. The CDR3 bases are TGTGCCAGTAGCGAGACAGGGGGCAATCAGCCCCAGCATTTT. Protein sequence: CASSETGGNQPQHF.

This clone was seen only once. The chain carries TRBV10-2 and TRBJ1-1; 9 bases fit TRBD1. V was clipped by 7 bases and J by 5 bases; unmatched bases: 8. This CDR3 is built from 14 residues. The germline gives CDR1 WSHSY, CDR2 SAAADI. CDR3 amino acids: CASISRTGVTEAFF. CDR3 DNA: TGCGCCAGCATAAGCCGGACAGGGGTGACTGAAGCTTTCTTT.

The chain recombines TRBV11-3 with TRBJ2-3; D is perhaps TRBD2 (6 bases). The CDR3 length is 17 residues. V dropped 3 bases and J dropped 2 bases, with 18 bases sitting between them. Germline V gives CDR1 SGHNT, CDR2 YENEEA. CDR3 sequence reads: CASSLGRWGSFTDTQYF. Here the CDR3 DNA reads TGTGCCAGCAGCTTGGGGAGGTGGGGTTCTTTCACAGATACGCAGTATTTT.

V gene TRBV15 combines with J gene TRBJ2-2, with D tentatively TRBD2 (6 bases). V lost 1 base and J lost 1, with 13 bases in between. The CDR3 has 17 residues. Germline loops: CDR1 LNHNV, CDR2 YYDKDF (reference sequence). The CDR3 protein is CATSRVLASENTGELFF. DNA of the CDR3: TGTGCCACCAGCAGAGTTCTAGCTAGCGAGAACACCGGGGAGCTGTTTTTT.

The chain uses TRBV19 and TRBJ2-7; D is possibly TRBD2 (5 bases). This CDR3 spans 14 amino acids. CDR1 and CDR2 from the germline V gene are LNHDA and SQIVND (reference sequence). V was shortened by 3 bases and J by 4 bases, with 13 bases between the two germline ends. The chain's CDR3 is CASSIGERGYEQYF. The CDR3 nucleotides read TGTGCCAGTAGTATTGGGGAGCGTGGGTACGAGCAGTACTTC.

This sequence joins TRBV6-5 and TRBJ1-2, with 7 bases matching TRBD1. This CDR3 comprises 13 residues. With 7 bases clipped from V and 4 bases from J, the junction kept 6 bases outside the gene matches. Germline CDR1 and CDR2: MNHEY and SVGAGI. The CDR3 DNA reads as TGTGCCAGCAAGGAACAGGGGTTCTATGGCTACACCTTC. Its protein product is CASKEQGFYGYTF.

The genes are TRBV7-9 and TRBJ2-1, with D tentatively TRBD2 (6 bases). The CDR3 has 14 residues. V lost 5 bases to trimming and J lost 7 bases, with 15 bases between them. Germline V lookup: CDR1 SEHNR, CDR2 FQNEAQ (reference sequence). CDR3 loop: CASSPWTTGNEQFF. CDR3 DNA: TGTGCCAGCAGCCCCTGGACTACTGGGAATGAGCAGTTCTTC. Full variable domain (missing parts from reference TRBV7-9 and TRBJ2-1): DTGVSQNPRHKITKRGQNVTFRCDPISEHNRLYWYRQTLGQGPEFLTYFQNEAQLEKSRLLSDRFSAERPKGSFSTLEIQRTEQGDSAMYLCASSPWTTGNEQFFGPGTRLTVL.

This clone was found once. This chain uses TRBV2 with TRBJ1-6; D is possibly TRBD1 (6 bases). Trimming stripped 3 bases from V and 11 bases from J, with 11 bases between. CDR1 and CDR2 from the germline V gene are SNHLY and FYNNEI. The CDR3 spans 13 residues. CDR3 amino acids: CASSDRGRPPLHF. In nucleotides, the CDR3 is TGTGCCAGCAGTGACAGGGGAAGGCCACCCCTCCACTTT.

This sequence joins TRBV2 and TRBJ1-5, with D unclear. Germline V gene lookup returns CDR1 SNHLY and CDR2 FYNNEI. This CDR3 spans 15 amino acids. V was shortened by 6 bases and J by 4 bases, with 16 bases between the two germline ends. The CDR3 sequence: CASSAVAGTNQPQHF. The CDR3 region has the DNA TGTGCCAGCAGCGCTGTGGCAGGTACAAATCAGCCCCAGCATTTT. Supplemented by reference TRBV2 and TRBJ1-5, the full variable domain reads EPEVTQTPSHQVTQMGQEVILRCVPISNHLYFYWYRQILGQKVEFLVSFYNNEISEKSEIFDDQFSVERPDGSNFTLKIRSTKLEDSAMYFCASSAVAGTNQPQHFGDGTRLSIL.

The chain has TRBV28 and TRBJ1-2, with D possibly TRBD1 on 5 matching bases. The CDR3 loop spans 13 amino acids. Germline CDR1 MDHEN, CDR2 SYDVKM. V was clipped by 7 bases and J by 4 bases, with 13 bases between them. The CDR3 reads CASTFGASYGYTF. The DNA of the CDR3 is TGTGCCAGCACGTTTGGGGCTTCCTATGGCTACACCTTC.

This chain joins TRBV11-2 and TRBJ2-7; D is possibly TRBD2 (6 bases). The CDR3 spans 16 residues. Germline CDR1 reads SGHAT; CDR2 reads FQNNGV. The ends were cut back, 5 bases at V and 0 bases at J, with 17 bases in the middle. This CDR3 reads CASSPRLAALSYEQYF. The DNA of the CDR3 is TGTGCCAGCAGCCCTCGATTAGCGGCCCTCTCCTACGAGCAGTACTTC.

The table lists this clone with a few counts. J is TRBJ1-2 and V is TRBV5-4; 8 bases align to TRBD1. Losses at the gene ends were 4 bases for V and 7 bases for J; bases not matched to a gene: 3. This CDR3 is 12 amino acids long. Germline CDR1 and CDR2: SGHNT and YYREEE (reference sequence). Here the CDR3 DNA reads TGTGCCAGCAGCATTGACAGGGGTGGCTACACCTTC. Residues: CASSIDRGGYTF.

This sequence joins TRBV19 and TRBJ1-1; TRBD1 matches 7 bases. CDR3 size: 14 residues. The ends lost 7 bases at V and 0 bases at J; junction bases unmatched: 5. In germline, CDR1 is LNHDA, CDR2 SQIVND (reference sequence). CDR3 sequence reads: CASKDRAMNTEAFF. Here the CDR3 DNA reads TGTGCCAGTAAAGACAGGGCTATGAACACTGAAGCTTTCTTT.

This clone was observed a single time. The chain links TRBV18 to TRBJ2-6; weak D call: TRBD1 (5 bases). The CDR3 runs to 15 residues. Trimming took off 5 bases at V and 2 bases at J, with 10 bases between the two ends. Per germline, CDR1 KGHSH and CDR2 LQKENI. The CDR3 DNA sequence: TGTGCCAGCTCAACGAAGGGGCCTGGGGCCAACGTCCTGACTTTC. Amino acid sequence: CASSTKGPGANVLTF. Combining the CDR3 with reference TRBV18 and TRBJ2-6 gives the whole variable domain NAGVMQNPRHLVRRRGQEARLRCSPMKGHSHVYWYRQLPEEGLKFMVYLQKENIIDESGMPKERFSAEFPKEGPSILRIQQVVRGDSAAYFCASSTKGPGANVLTFGAGSRLTVL.

This sequence joins TRBV10-3 and TRBJ2-1; 8 bases agree with TRBD1. The germline V gene has CDR1 ENHRY and CDR2 SYGVKD. V was pared by 6 bases and J by 4 bases, with 11 bases of the junction left unmatched. The CDR3 sequence is 16 residues long. The CDR3 is CAIRTGTGNDYNEQFF. In nucleotides, the CDR3 is TGTGCCATCAGAACCGGGACAGGTAATGATTACAATGAGCAGTTCTTC.

V is TRBV2 and J is TRBJ2-3; 9 bases map to TRBD2. Germline CDR1 reads SNHLY; CDR2 reads FYNNEI. V shed 4 bases, J shed 5 bases, and the junction held 4 bases outside the gene matches. The CDR3 covers 14 residues. The CDR3 sequence: CASSVAGEGDTQYF. DNA of the CDR3: TGTGCCAGCAGTGTAGCGGGGGAGGGAGATACGCAGTATTTT.

This clone has more than one count but fewer than ten. V usage is TRBV18 and J usage is TRBJ1-6; 7 bases map to TRBD1. Germline lookup yields CDR1 KGHSH and CDR2 LQKENI. J lost 7 bases, V lost 6 bases, and 9 bases had no gene match. This CDR3 has 15 amino acids. CDR3 loop: CASSPDRARNSPLHF. CDR3 nucleotide sequence: TGTGCCAGCTCTCCCGACAGGGCCCGGAATTCACCCCTCCACTTT.

The rearrangement links TRBV7-2 to TRBJ2-5, with a possible D match to TRBD2 (7 bases). V was clipped by 8 bases and J by 5 bases, with 21 bases between them. The germline gives CDR1 SGHTA, CDR2 FQGNSA. The CDR3 runs 15 residues. CDR3 region: CASGPLTGGGETQYF. The CDR3 nucleotides are TGTGCCAGCGGGCCTCTAACGGGGGGCGGGGAGACCCAGTACTTC.